These 21 T cell receptor beta chains originate from one sample sequenced in a study of early T cells in non-severe SARS-CoV-2 infection. TCRdb reanalysed the 5' RACE reads using MiXCR and keeps one entry per CDR3 protein. The data show approximately 83,000 distinct CDR3 sequences, with 13% to 15% seen just once and approximately 9.9% held by the top ten. The specimen sequenced was whole blood. These receptors were obtained from an adult who was a healthcare worker with PCR-confirmed SARS-CoV-2 infection or an uninfected control (not recorded which).

This clonotype was picked up one time. V and J are TRBV28 and TRBJ1-1; D gene uncertain. Deletions cut 7 bases from V and 2 bases from J, with 11 bases between. This CDR3 spans 13 amino acids. From germline, CDR1 is MDHEN and CDR2 SYDVKM. The CDR3 DNA is TGTGCCAGCAAAGAGGCCGTAAACACTGAAGCTTTCTTT. It codes for CASKEAVNTEAFF.

The V gene is TRBV12-3 or TRBV12-4, the J gene TRBJ2-5; tentative D call: TRBD1 (6 bases). Trimming removed 6 bases at V and 0 bases at J, with 23 bases between. The CDR3 extends over 18 amino acids. CDR3 in DNA: TGTGCCAGCAGACCTGGGGTCGGGGCAGGGGCTAACCAAGAGACCCAGTACTTC. Residues: CASRPGVGAGANQETQYF.

The chain has TRBV20-1 and TRBJ2-2; 8 bases map to TRBD1. The CDR3 runs 15 residues. The V and J ends lost 6 bases and 6 bases, in that order; junction bases with no gene match: 12. The V gene's germline CDR1 is DFQATT and CDR2 SNEGSKA (reference sequence). Here the CDR3 reads CSARRSQGDAGELFF. CDR3 sequence (DNA): TGCAGTGCCAGGAGATCACAGGGGGACGCCGGGGAGCTGTTTTTT.

CDR3 protein: CASRLEDSSYEQYF. For the CDR3, the DNA is TGCGCCAGCAGGCTCGAGGACAGCTCCTACGAGCAGTACTTC. The chain links TRBV4-1 to TRBJ2-7, with a tentative D call TRBD1 (6 bases). The CDR3 runs 14 residues. From germline, CDR1 is MGHRA and CDR2 YSYEKL. Trimming pared 6 bases from V and 0 bases from J, leaving 12 bases between.

The rearrangement uses TRBV28 and TRBJ2-7; the D call may be TRBD1 or TRBD2 (5 bases each). V was pared by 10 bases and J by 6 bases, with 19 bases between. This CDR3 is built from 13 residues. Germline lookup yields CDR1 MDHEN and CDR2 SYDVKM. The CDR3 DNA sequence: TGTGCCACCATTCCGGGGACCGACCTCGAGCAGTACTTC. Protein product: CATIPGTDLEQYF.

There are many counts of this clonotype. The chain combines TRBV29-1 with TRBJ1-2; 7 bases map to TRBD1. CDR1 is SQVTM, CDR2 ANQGSEA, per germline. The CDR3 runs to 14 residues. The V and J ends lost 6 bases and 4 bases, in that order; junction bases with no gene match: 11. CDR3 in DNA: TGCAGCGTCTTCGGGGGAGGACAGGCCTATGGCTACACCTTC. Protein product: CSVFGGGQAYGYTF.

This clonotype was detected only a few times. The rearrangement uses TRBV7-6 and TRBJ1-2, with 7 bases fitting TRBD1. The CDR3 has 13 amino acids. Germline V CDR1 and CDR2: SGHVS, FNYEAQ. V lost 1 base to trimming and J lost 8 bases; unmatched junction nucleotides: 4. As DNA, the CDR3 is TGTGCCAGCAGCTTAGGACAGGGCCGAGGCTACACCTTC. Its protein is CASSLGQGRGYTF.

Comments on this clonotype: The junction and the germline gene differ at one end; a read error may be behind it. The CDR3 spells CASSYSPMDEQYF. CDR3 sequence (DNA): TGTGCCAGCAGCTACTCACCCATGGATGAGCAGTACTTC. This rearrangement joins TRBV6-6 to TRBJ2-7, with D unresolved. The CDR3 length is 13 residues. CDR1 is MNHNY and CDR2 is SVGAGI in the germline V gene (reference sequence).

This clonotype was counted between two and nine times. The V gene is TRBV15, the J gene TRBJ1-6; the D is unclear. Trimming left V 0 bases short and J 10 bases short, with 13 bases between. The CDR3 covers 15 residues. Germline CDR1 and CDR2: LNHNV and YYDKDF (reference sequence). For the CDR3, the DNA is TGTGCCACCAGCAGAGATCCCAATGCTAGATCACCCCTCCACTTT. Translated, it gives CATSRDPNARSPLHF.

The rearrangement links TRBV29-1 to TRBJ1-1, with TRBD1 identical over 7 bases. Germline CDR1 SQVTM, CDR2 ANQGSEA. This CDR3 is 12 amino acids long. V lost 4 bases, J lost 3 bases, and 2 bases stayed unmatched. The CDR3 sequence: CSVGDRHTEAFF. CDR3 bases: TGCAGCGTTGGGGACAGACACACTGAAGCTTTCTTT.

The chain links TRBV20-1 to TRBJ1-1, with 8 positions matching TRBD1. CDR1 and CDR2 (germline): DFQATT, SNEGSKA (reference sequence). V lost 2 bases, J lost 2 bases, and 1 base stayed unmatched. CDR3 length: 13 residues. The CDR3 sequence: CSARPGGNTEAFF. CDR3 bases: TGCAGTGCTAGACCAGGGGGCAACACTGAAGCTTTCTTT.

V and J are TRBV20-1 and TRBJ2-1, with a possible D match to TRBD2 (6 bases). Germline-derived CDR1 and CDR2 are DFQATT and SNEGSKA (reference sequence). V lost 3 bases to trimming and J lost 4 bases, with 7 bases between them. This CDR3 is 12 amino acids long. This chain's CDR3 is CSASGGYNEQFF. DNA for the CDR3: TGCAGTGCTAGCGGGGGTTACAATGAGCAGTTCTTC.

This clonotype has a handful of counts. The V gene is TRBV3-1, the J gene TRBJ1-1; weak D call: TRBD1 (6 bases). The CDR3 is 15 residues long. The germline CDR1 and CDR2 sequences are LGHDT and YNNKEL (reference sequence). V lost 3 bases, J lost 5 bases, and 16 bases lay in between. This chain's CDR3 is CASSHTTGADTEAFF. CDR3 coding DNA: TGTGCCAGCAGCCACACTACGGGGGCCGATACTGAAGCTTTCTTT.

Only a few counts were recorded for this clonotype. This sequence joins TRBV4-3 and TRBJ2-3, with TRBD2 identical over 15 bases. CDR3 length equals 19 residues. Germline V gene lookup returns CDR1 LGHNA and CDR2 YSLEER. Trimming took 4 bases from V and 4 from J; bases not matched to a gene: 12. The CDR3 region has the DNA TGCGCCAGCAGCCGAGCGGGACTAGCGGGGGGTAAGCAGGCAGATACGCAGTATTTT. As protein: CASSRAGLAGGKQADTQYF.

V gene TRBV20-1 combines with J gene TRBJ2-5, with D perhaps TRBD1 or TRBD2 (5 bases each). Germline-derived CDR1 and CDR2 are DFQATT and SNEGSKA (reference sequence). V lost 6 bases and J lost 5, with 13 bases in between. The CDR3 is 12 residues long. The CDR3 is CSAPAREETQYF. In DNA, the CDR3 is TGCAGTGCCCCCGCCAGGGAGGAGACCCAGTACTTC.

This clonotype was seen more than once but under ten times. The chain joins TRBV18 to TRBJ1-1, with a tentative D call TRBD1 (5 bases). Germline values: CDR1 KGHSH, CDR2 LQKENI. The CDR3 covers 13 residues. Trimming removed 0 bases from V and 8 bases from J, with 10 bases in between. The CDR3: CASSPPGVGEAFF. CDR3 bases: TGTGCCAGCTCACCACCGGGGGTGGGGGAAGCTTTCTTT.

There are a few counts of this clonotype. The rearrangement joins TRBV11-2 to TRBJ2-5; D perhaps matches TRBD1 (6 bases). The CDR3 loop spans 14 amino acids. Germline V gives CDR1 SGHAT, CDR2 FQNNGV. Trimming took 3 bases from V and 5 from J, leaving 13 bases between them. The CDR3, as DNA: TGTGCCAGCAGCTTGGACAGTCCGGAGGAGACCCAGTACTTC. Protein: CASSLDSPEETQYF. Based on the CDR3 plus reference TRBV11-2 and TRBJ2-5, the full variable domain is EAGVAQSPRYKIIEKRQSVAFWCNPISGHATLYWYQQILGQGPKLLIQFQNNGVVDDSQLPKDRFSAERLKGVDSTLKIQPAKLEDSAVYLCASSLDSPEETQYFGPGTRLLVL.

There are a few counts of this clonotype. This chain uses TRBV6-2 or TRBV6-3 with TRBJ2-7; 8 bases map to TRBD1. The CDR3 covers 14 residues. V dropped 2 bases and J dropped 4; count of bases not matched to a gene: 4. Looked up from germline, CDR1 is MNHEY and CDR2 is SVGEGT. CDR3 region: CASSYPGQEYEQYF. The CDR3 DNA sequence: TGTGCCAGCAGTTACCCGGGACAGGAGTACGAGCAGTACTTC.

Only a few counts were recorded for this clonotype. CDR3 loop: CACQSGPRSYF. The CDR3 DNA reads TGTGCCTGCCAATCCGGGCCCCGGTCGTACTTC. V and J are TRBV28 and TRBJ2-7; D is ambiguous. V was trimmed by 11 bases and J by 12 bases, leaving 20 bases between them. CDR3 length equals 11 residues. Germline V gives CDR1 MDHEN, CDR2 SYDVKM. The variable domain in full, with the rest retrieved from reference TRBV28 and TRBJ2-7, is DVKVTQSSRYLVKRTGEKVFLECVQDMDHENMFWYRQDPGLGLRLIYFSYDVKMKEKGDIPEGYSVSREKKERFSLILESASTNQTSMYLCACQSGPRSYFGPGTRLTVT.

This chain links TRBV7-2 with TRBJ2-5, with 8 bases identical to TRBD1. From germline, CDR1 is SGHTA and CDR2 FQGNSA. The J segment lost 5 bases and the V segment lost 0 bases, leaving 5 bases of the junction unmatched. The CDR3 extends over 15 amino acids. CDR3 in DNA: TGTGCCAGCAGCTTAGCCGCAGGGGGCTGGGAGACCCAGTACTTC. It yields the protein CASSLAAGGWETQYF.

The chain recombines TRBV11-1 with TRBJ1-1; D is undetermined. The CDR3 sequence is 14 residues long. Trimming took off 8 bases at V and 8 bases at J, with 21 bases between the two ends. Germline CDR1 reads SGHAT; CDR2 reads FQDESV (reference sequence). The CDR3, as DNA: TGTGCCAGCGCGCCTCATATATTCGGAATCGAAGCTTTCTTT. It encodes CASAPHIFGIEAFF.